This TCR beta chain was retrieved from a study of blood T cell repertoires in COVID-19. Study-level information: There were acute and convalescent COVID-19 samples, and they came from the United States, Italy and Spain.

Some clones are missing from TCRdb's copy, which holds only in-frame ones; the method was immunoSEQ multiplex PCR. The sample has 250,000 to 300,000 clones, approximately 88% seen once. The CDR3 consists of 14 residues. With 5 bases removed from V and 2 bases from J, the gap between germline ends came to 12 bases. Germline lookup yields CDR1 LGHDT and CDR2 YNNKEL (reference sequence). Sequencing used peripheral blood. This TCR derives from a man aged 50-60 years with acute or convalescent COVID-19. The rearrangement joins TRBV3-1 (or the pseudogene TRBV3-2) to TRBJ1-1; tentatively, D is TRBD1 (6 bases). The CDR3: CASSGTGLNTEAFF. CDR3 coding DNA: TGTGCCAGCAGCGGTACAGGGCTCAACACTGAAGCTTTCTTT.